Sequencing of this T cell receptor (beta chain) was carried out in a study of CD8 T cells in Susac syndrome. cDNA came from about 0.46 to 1 ug RNA primed by random hexamers. Amplification of TCR beta CDR3 by immunoSEQ multiplex PCR spanned 54 Vbeta and 13 Jbeta. TCRdb reprocessed the immunoSEQ multiplex PCR reads via MiXCR and lists one record per CDR3 protein. The sample contains about 300,000 distinct CDR3 sequences, around 89% of which appear only once. V was clipped by 0 bases and J by 1 base; unmatched bases: 1. The CDR3 runs 15 residues. Per the germline V gene, CDR1 is SGDLS and CDR2 is YYNGEE.

Sequenced input: CD8+ T cells from PBMCs. The genes are TRBV9 and TRBJ2-1; the match to TRBD2 covers 7 bases. The receptor's source is a human donor with multiple sclerosis. The CDR3, as DNA: TGTGCCAGCAGCGTAGCGGGAGGTTCCTACAATGAGCAGTTCTTC. Residues: CASSVAGGSYNEQFF. The variable domain in full, completed from reference TRBV9 and TRBJ2-1, reads DSGVTQTPKHLITATGQRVTLRCSPRSGDLSVYWYQQSLDQGLQFLIQYYNGEERAKGNILERFSAQQFPDLHSELNLSSLELGDSALYFCASSVAGGSYNEQFFGPGTRLTVL.